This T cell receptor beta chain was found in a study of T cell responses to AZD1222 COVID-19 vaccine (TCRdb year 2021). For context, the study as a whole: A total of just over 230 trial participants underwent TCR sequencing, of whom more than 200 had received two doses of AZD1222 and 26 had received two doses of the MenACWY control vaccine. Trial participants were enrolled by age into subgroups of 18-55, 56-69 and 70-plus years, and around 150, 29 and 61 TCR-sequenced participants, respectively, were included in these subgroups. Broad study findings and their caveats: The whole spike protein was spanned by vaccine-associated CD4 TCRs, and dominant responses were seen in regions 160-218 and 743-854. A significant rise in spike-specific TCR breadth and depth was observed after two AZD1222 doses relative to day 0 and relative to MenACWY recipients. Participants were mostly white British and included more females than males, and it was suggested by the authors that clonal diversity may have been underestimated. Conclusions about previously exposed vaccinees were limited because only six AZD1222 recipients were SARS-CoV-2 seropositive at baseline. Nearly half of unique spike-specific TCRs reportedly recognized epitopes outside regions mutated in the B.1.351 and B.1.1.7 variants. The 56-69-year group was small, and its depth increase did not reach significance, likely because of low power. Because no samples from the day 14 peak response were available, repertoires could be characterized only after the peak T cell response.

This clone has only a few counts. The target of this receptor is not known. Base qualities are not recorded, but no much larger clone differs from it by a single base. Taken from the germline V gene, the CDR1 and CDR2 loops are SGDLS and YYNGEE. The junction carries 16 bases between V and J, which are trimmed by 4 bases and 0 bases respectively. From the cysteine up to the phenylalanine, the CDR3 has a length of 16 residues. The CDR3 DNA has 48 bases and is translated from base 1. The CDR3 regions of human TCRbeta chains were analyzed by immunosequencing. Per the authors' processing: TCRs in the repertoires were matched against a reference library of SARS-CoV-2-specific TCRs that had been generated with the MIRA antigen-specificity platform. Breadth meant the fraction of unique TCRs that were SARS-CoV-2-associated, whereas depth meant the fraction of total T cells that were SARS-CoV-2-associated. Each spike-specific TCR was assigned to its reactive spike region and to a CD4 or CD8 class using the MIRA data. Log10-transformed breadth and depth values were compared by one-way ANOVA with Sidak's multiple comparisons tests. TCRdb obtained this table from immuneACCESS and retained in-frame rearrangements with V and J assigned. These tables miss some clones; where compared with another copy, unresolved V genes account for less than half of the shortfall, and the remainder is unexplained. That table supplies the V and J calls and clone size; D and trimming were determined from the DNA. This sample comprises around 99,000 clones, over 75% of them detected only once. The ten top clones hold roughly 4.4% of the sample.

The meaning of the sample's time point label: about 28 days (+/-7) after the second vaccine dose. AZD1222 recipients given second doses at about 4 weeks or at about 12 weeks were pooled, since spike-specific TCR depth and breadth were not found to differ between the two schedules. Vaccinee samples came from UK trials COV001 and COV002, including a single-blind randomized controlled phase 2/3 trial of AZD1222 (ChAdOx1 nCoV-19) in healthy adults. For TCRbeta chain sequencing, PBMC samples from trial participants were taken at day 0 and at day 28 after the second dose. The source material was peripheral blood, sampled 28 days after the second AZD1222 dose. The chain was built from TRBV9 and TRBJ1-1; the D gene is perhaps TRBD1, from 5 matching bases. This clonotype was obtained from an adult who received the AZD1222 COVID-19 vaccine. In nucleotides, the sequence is TGTGCCAGCAGCCCCCCGGACATTTTTATGAACACTGAAGCTTTCTTT. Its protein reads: CASSPPDIFMNTEAFF.